These T cell receptor beta chains were read from a single sample in a study of T-cell reconstitution after alpha-beta-depleted transplantation in children. TCRdb reanalysed the PCR reads using MiXCR and keeps one entry per CDR3 protein. The data hold some 400,000 distinct CDR3 sequences, with around 21% observed a single time. Source: PBMCs from the stem cell graft donor, taken from the stem cell graft. The source of these receptors is a human donor who donated a stem cell graft to a child with acute myeloid leukemia. Each CDR3 is given with its conserved first and last residue.

j_call v_call cdr3_aa
TRBJ2-7 TRBV5-1 CASSPAAGAAYEQYF
TRBJ1-4 TRBV6-1 CASTGTDNEKLFF
TRBJ2-2 TRBV25-1 CASSTGDTGELFF
TRBJ1-4 TRBV5-1 CASSWTGDTTNEKLFF
TRBJ2-7 TRBV9 CASSLSGEEQYF
TRBJ2-3 TRBV12-3/TRBV12-4 CASSLRLGTDTQYF
TRBJ2-2 TRBV5-1 CASSVSGTNTGELFF
TRBJ2-2 TRBV7-2 CASSLTFNGGELFF
TRBJ2-3 TRBV10-2 CATSPAMGPARVRTDTQYF
TRBJ2-7 TRBV6-1 CASLRGQGVYEQYF
TRBJ2-1 TRBV4-1 CASSHAYNEQFF
TRBJ1-1 TRBV12-3/TRBV12-4 CASSTGTHTEAFF
TRBJ1-1 TRBV20-1 CSAAQTLAEAFF
TRBJ2-3 TRBV24-1 CATSAMTSGIEDTQYF
TRBJ2-1 TRBV11-1 CASSPTSSSVGSYNEQFF
TRBJ2-1 TRBV15 CATSTGTSLYNEQFF
TRBJ2-5 TRBV29-1 CSTGTSGAQETQYF
TRBJ2-7 TRBV5-5 CASSLSRVGADRGDF
TRBJ2-3 TRBV11-2 CASSRRLAGNAGADTQYF
TRBJ1-4 TRBV29-1 CSVQARAEKLFF
TRBJ2-7 TRBV6-2/TRBV6-3 CASSYEVGLAGGQYHEQYF
TRBJ2-7 TRBV12-3/TRBV12-4 CASTDSGYEQYF
TRBJ2-1 TRBV14 CASSLAGGANEQFF
TRBJ1-6 TRBV20-1 CSALFRGRNSPLHF
TRBJ2-7 TRBV29-1 CSVTGGISYEQYF
TRBJ2-4 TRBV4-1 CASSQVSGSTAKNIQYF
TRBJ2-1 TRBV7-3 CASSASPYNEQFF
TRBJ1-3 TRBV29-1 CSVDSGLGNTIYF
TRBJ2-7 TRBV7-9 CASSLVVGDSSYEQYF
TRBJ2-7 TRBV30 CAWNIPRGRDEQYF
TRBJ2-4 TRBV5-5 CASSSTGENIQYF
TRBJ2-1 TRBV20-1 CSAPTVTSGRFNEQFF
TRBJ2-7 TRBV5-1 CASSLFRTSGRSSYEQYF
TRBJ2-1 TRBV20-1 CSASRLGSGSYNEQFF
TRBJ2-7 TRBV21-1 CASSKARDTQYEQYF
TRBJ2-1 TRBV28 CASSALAGDNNEQFF
TRBJ2-5 TRBV11-2 CASSLQGSLQYF
TRBJ2-7 TRBV20-1 CSASNLAGGGYEQYF
TRBJ2-1 TRBV29-1 CSVEGRAGLFYNEQFF
TRBJ1-2 TRBV5-1 CASSLQSNYGYTF